The clone carrying this T cell receptor beta chain occurred a few times. Its matching antigen is unknown. The entry originates in a study of blood T cells in healthy people across ages. Primers used in a second PCR of about 6 to 11 cycles were a sample-barcoded 5' primer and a J-beta primer mix. Each cDNA molecule carried a tag from a template-switch adaptor that contained 12 random nucleotides. Each CDR3 protein is one row after TCRdb ran MiXCR on the 5' RACE reads. The table includes over 1,300,000 distinct CDR3 sequences, 59% detected once. Study-level points and caveats: Naive T cell percentage strongly correlated with TCR beta diversity. Roughly linearly, TCR beta diversity per million T cells fell as age increased.

The germline V and J ends were trimmed by 4 bases and 5 bases, with 18 bases remaining between them. CDR1 SGHTA and CDR2 FQGNSA come from the germline V gene. This CDR3 has 16 residues. There were at least 5 micrograms of total RNA extracted from every sample. Sequences were obtained from blood. This receptor was identified in a man between 18 and 35 years old in good health. The chain couples TRBV7-2 to TRBJ2-1; the D gene is possibly TRBD1 (6 bases). CDR3 protein: CASSSRSRTDHNEQFF. CDR3 coding DNA: TGTGCCAGCAGCTCCAGGAGTCGGACAGATCACAATGAGCAGTTCTTC. The variable domain in full, with the rest retrieved from reference TRBV7-2 and TRBJ2-1, is GAGVSQSPSNKVTEKGKDVELRCDPISGHTALYWYRQSLGQGLEFLIYFQGNSAPDKSGLPSDRFSAERTGGSVSTLTIQRTQQEDSAVYLCASSSRSRTDHNEQFFGPGTRLTVL.